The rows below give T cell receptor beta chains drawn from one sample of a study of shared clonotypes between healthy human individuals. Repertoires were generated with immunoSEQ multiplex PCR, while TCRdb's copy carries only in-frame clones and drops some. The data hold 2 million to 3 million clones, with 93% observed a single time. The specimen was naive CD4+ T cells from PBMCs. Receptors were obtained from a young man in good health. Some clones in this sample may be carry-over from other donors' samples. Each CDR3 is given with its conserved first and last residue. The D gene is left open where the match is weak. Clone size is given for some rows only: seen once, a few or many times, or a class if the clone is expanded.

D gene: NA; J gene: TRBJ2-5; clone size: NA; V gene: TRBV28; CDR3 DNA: TGTGCCAGCAGTTTCCGGTTTCAAGAGACCCAGTACTTC; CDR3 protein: CASSFRFQETQYF
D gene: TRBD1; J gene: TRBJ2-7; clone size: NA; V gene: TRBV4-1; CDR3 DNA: TGCGCCAGCAGCCAGGACAGGGATTTTTTAAGGCAGTACTTC; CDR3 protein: CASSQDRDFLRQYF
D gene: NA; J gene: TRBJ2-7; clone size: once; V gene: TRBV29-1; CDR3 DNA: TGCAGCGTTGAAGGCAGGGAGGCCTACGAGCAGTACTTC; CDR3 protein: CSVEGREAYEQYF
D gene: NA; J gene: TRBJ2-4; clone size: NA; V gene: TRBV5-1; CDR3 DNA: TGCGCCAGCAGCTTGGGAGGACACGAAAAAAACATTCAGTACTTC; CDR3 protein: CASSLGGHEKNIQYF
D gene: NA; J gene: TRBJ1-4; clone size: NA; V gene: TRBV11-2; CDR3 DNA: TGTGCCAGCAGCTTAATCCAGGGGAATGAAAAACTGTTTTTT; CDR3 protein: CASSLIQGNEKLFF
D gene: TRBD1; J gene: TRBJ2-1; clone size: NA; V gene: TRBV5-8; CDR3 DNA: TGTGCCAGCTCCCCGCAGGGACAGGGGGCAGCTGAGCAGTTCTTC; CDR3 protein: CASSPQGQGAAEQFF
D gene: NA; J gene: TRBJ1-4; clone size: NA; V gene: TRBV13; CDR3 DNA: TGTGCCAGCCGGTCAGGGAATGAAAAACTGTTTTTT; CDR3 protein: CASRSGNEKLFF
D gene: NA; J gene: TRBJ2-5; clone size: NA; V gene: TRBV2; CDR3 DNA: TGTGCCAGCAGTGAAGGGCGGGAGACCCAGTACTTC; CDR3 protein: CASSEGRETQYF
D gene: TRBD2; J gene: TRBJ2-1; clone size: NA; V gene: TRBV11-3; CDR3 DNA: TGTGCCAGCAGCCGTCGGACTAGCGGGAGGAAAGACAATGAGCAGTTCTTC; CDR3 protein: CASSRRTSGRKDNEQFF
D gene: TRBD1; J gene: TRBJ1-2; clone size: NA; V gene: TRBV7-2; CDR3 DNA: TGTGCCAGCAGCTTCCAACCCGGGACAGGGTCTTCGGGCTACACCTTC; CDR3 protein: CASSFQPGTGSSGYTF
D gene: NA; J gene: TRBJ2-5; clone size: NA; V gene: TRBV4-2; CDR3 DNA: TGTGCCAGCAGCCCCTTTCCTGGGCAGGCGCAAGAGACCCAGTACTTC; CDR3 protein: CASSPFPGQAQETQYF
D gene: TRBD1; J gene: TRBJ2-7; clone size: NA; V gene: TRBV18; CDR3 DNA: TGTGCCAGCTCACCGCCGACAGGGGGTCGCGAGCAGTACTTC; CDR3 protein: CASSPPTGGREQYF
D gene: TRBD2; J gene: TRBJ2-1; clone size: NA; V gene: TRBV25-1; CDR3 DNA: TGTGCCAGCAGTGACGACCGAAGGGGACTAGCCAATGAGCAGTTCTTC; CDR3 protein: CASSDDRRGLANEQFF
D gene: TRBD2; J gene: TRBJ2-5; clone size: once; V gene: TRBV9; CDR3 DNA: TGTGCCAGCAGCGCTGAAACCGGGACTAGCGGTGGGTACCAAGAGACCCAGTACTTC; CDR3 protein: CASSAETGTSGGYQETQYF
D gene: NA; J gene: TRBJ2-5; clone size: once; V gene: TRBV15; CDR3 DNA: TGTGCCACCAGCAGAGGGGGCGAGGCCGGAGAGACCCAGTACTTC; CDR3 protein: CATSRGGEAGETQYF
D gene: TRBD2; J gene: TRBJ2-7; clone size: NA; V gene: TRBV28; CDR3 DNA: TGTGCCAGCACCCCGGGAGCCCGGAGCGGGAAAGAGCAGTACTTC; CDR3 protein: CASTPGARSGKEQYF
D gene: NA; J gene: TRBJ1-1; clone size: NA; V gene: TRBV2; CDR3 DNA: TGTGCCAGCAGTGTTTGGGAAAACACTGAAGCTTTCTTT; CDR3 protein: CASSVWENTEAFF
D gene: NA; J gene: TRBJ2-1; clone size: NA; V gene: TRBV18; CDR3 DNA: TGTGCCAGCTCACCAGGCGCCGGTGACAGCAGGGCGTGGAAGTTCTTC; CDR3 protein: CASSPGAGDSRAWKFF
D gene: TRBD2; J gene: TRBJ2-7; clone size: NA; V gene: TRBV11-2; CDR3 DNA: TGTGCCAGCAGCTTAAGCCGAGGACTAGTGGGCGAGCAGTACTTC; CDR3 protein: CASSLSRGLVGEQYF
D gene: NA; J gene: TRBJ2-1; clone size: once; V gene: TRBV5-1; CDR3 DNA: TGCGCCAGCAGCTTGGGACAAGCTTTCAATGAGCAGTTCTTC; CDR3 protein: CASSLGQAFNEQFF
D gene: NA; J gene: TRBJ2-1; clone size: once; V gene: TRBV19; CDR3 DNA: TGTGCCAGTACCCCGGGACTGGATTCCTACAATGAGCAGTTCTTC; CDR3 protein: CASTPGLDSYNEQFF
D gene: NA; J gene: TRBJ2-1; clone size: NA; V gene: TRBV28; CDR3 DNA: TGTGCCAGCAGTTGGGGGCGCAATGAGCAGTTCTTC; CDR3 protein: CASSWGRNEQFF
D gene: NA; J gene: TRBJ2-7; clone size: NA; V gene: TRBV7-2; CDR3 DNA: TGTGCCAGCAGCTTAGGCTCGGGTGACTACTACGAGCAGTACTTC; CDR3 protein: CASSLGSGDYYEQYF
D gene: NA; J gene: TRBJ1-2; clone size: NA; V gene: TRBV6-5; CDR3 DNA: TGTGCCAGCGCCCCCGGGGCCTATGGCTACACCTTC; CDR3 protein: CASAPGAYGYTF
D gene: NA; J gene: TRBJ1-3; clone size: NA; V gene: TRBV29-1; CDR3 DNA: TGCAGCGCGGACGGGATAGGGTCAGGAAACACCATATATTTT; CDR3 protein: CSADGIGSGNTIYF
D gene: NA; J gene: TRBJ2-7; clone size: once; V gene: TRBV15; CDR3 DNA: TGTGCCACCAGCAGAGATATTCTAGCCAAGCCCTACGAGCAGTACTTC; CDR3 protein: CATSRDILAKPYEQYF
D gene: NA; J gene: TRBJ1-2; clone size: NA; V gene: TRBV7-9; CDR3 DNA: TGTGCCAGCAGCCCACAGGGTAACTATGGCTACACCTTC; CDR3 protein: CASSPQGNYGYTF
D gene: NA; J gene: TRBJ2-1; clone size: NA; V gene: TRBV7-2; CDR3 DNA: TGTGCCAGCAGCCCATGGGACTGGCAATACAATGAGCAGTTCTTC; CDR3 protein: CASSPWDWQYNEQFF
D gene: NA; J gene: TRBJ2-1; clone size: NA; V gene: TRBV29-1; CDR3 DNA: TGCAGCGTACGGGTGACTAGGTCGGGTGAGCAGTTCTTC; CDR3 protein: CSVRVTRSGEQFF
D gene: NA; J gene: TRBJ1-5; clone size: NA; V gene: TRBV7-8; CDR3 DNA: TGTGCCACCGACGATAGGGACCGGGACAGCAATCAGCCCCAGCATTTT; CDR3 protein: CATDDRDRDSNQPQHF
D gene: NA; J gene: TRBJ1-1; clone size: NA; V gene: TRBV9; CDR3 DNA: TGTGCCAGGAAACAGGAGAACACTGAAGCTTTCTTT; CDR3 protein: CARKQENTEAFF
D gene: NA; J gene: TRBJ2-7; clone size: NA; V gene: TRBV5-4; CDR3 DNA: TGTGCCAGCAGCTTGATAGGCTACGAGCAGTACTTC; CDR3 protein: CASSLIGYEQYF
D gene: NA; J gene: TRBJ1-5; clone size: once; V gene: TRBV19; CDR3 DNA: TGTGCCAGTAGACAAGGCCAAAACGATCAGCCCCAGCATTTT; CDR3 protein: CASRQGQNDQPQHF
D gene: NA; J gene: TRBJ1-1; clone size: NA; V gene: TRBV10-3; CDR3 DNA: TGTGCCATCAGCCGGACGGAGGAGGGTACTGAAGCTTTCTTT; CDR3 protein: CAISRTEEGTEAFF
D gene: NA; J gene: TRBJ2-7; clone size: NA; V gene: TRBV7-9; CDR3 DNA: TGTGCCAGCAGCTTAGCGGGGATTTACGAGCAGTACTTC; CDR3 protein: CASSLAGIYEQYF
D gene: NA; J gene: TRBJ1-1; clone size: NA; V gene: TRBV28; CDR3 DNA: TGTGCCAGCAGACCTTCCGGGGCGCATACTGAAGCTTTCTTT; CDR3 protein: CASRPSGAHTEAFF
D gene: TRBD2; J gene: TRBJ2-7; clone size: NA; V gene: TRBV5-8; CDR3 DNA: TGTGCCAGCAGCTTAGTACGGGGGGTCGGCGAGCAGTACTTC; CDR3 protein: CASSLVRGVGEQYF
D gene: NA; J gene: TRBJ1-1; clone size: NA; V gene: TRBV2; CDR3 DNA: TGTGCCAGCAACCGGGGGCGAACTGAAGCTTTCTTT; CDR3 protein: CASNRGRTEAFF
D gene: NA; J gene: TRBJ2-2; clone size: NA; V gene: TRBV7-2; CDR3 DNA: TGTGCCAGCAGCTCCAACTCTCGCAACACCGGGGAGCTGTTTTTT; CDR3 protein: CASSSNSRNTGELFF
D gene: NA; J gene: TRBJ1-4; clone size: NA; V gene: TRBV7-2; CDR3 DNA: TGTGCCAGCAGCCGAGGGCCCGAAAAACTGTTTTTT; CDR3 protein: CASSRGPEKLFF
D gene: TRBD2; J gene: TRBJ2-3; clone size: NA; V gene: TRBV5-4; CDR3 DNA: TGTGCCAGCAGCGCACCGGGGGGGGCAACAGATACGCAGTATTTT; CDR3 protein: CASSAPGGATDTQYF
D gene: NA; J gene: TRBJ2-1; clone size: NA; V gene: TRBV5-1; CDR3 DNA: TGCGCCAGCAGGAACAGGGATCCCTACAATGAGCAGTTCTTC; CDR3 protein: CASRNRDPYNEQFF
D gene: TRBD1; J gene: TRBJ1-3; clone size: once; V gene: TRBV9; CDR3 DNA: TGTGCCAGCAGCCCAGGGGGGGGAGGAAACACCATATATTTT; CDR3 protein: CASSPGGGGNTIYF
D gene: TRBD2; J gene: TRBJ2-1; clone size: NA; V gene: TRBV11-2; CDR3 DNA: TGTGCCAGCAGCGCTCAGAGACTAGCGGTTTACAATGAGCAGTTCTTC; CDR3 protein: CASSAQRLAVYNEQFF
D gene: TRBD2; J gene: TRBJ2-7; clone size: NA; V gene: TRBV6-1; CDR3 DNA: TGTGCCAGCAGTGAATGGGCTAGCGGGAAATACGAGCAGTACTTC; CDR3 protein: CASSEWASGKYEQYF
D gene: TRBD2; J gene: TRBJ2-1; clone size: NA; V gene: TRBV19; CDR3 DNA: TGTGCCAGTATAGGGCCTAGCGGGAGCGTTGAGCAGTTCTTC; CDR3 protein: CASIGPSGSVEQFF
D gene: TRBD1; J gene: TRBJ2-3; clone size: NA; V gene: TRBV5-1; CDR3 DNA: TGCGCCAGCAGCCCCCGGGACAGACTCACAGATACGCAGTATTTT; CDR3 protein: CASSPRDRLTDTQYF
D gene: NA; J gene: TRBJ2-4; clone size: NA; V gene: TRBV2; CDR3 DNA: TGTGCCAGCACCGAAGGGACGGCCTCTGAGAACATTCAGTACTTC; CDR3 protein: CASTEGTASENIQYF
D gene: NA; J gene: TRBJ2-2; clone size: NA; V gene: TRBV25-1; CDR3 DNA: TGTGCCAGCAGTGAATTCTATAACACCGGGGAGCTGTTTTTT; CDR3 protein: CASSEFYNTGELFF
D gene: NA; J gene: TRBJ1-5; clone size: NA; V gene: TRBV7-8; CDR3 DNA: TGTGCCAGCAGCGCCCGCAATCAGCCCCAGCATTTT; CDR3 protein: CASSARNQPQHF
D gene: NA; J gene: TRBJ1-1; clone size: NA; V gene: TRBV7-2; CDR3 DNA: TGTGCCAGCAGCCCCCGATGGGGAGATTGGGCTGAAGCTTTCTTT; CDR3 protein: CASSPRWGDWAEAFF
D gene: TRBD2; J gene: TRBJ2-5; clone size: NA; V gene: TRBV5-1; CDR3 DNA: TGCGCCAGCAGCTTGGGAGGGAGGGCCTCGCCGGGGCAAGAGACCCAGTACTTC; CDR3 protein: CASSLGGRASPGQETQYF
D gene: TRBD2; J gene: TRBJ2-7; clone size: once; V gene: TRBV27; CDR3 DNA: TGTGCCAGCAGTGGGACTAGCGGGAGAGGCGAGCAGTACTTC; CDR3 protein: CASSGTSGRGEQYF
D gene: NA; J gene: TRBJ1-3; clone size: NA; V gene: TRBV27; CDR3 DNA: TGTGCCAGCATCCCGGGCCCTAAAGGCTCTGGAAACACCATATATTTT; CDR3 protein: CASIPGPKGSGNTIYF